This paragraph reports one T cell receptor (beta chain). Its antigen target is currently unknown. No much larger clone is present one base from it, and per-base qualities are unavailable. The treatment or condition label on this specimen signifies: in vitro stimulation with specific CMV peptide epitopes to enrich CMV-specific T cells. Sequencing took place on an Illumina HiSeq 1500. The raw public data were reprocessed by TCRdb itself: fastp quality trimming at Q25, MiXCR clonotype calling, in-frame beta chains only. Rows merge per CDR3 protein into single entries with the most common DNA and genes. For this sample the table gives 310,000 or so distinct CDR3 sequences, of which approximately 25% were detected only once. About 14% of the sample is in the top ten clones. The cysteine opens and the phenylalanine closes a CDR3 of 11 amino acids. Only the CDR3 region is kept as DNA, spanning 33 bases read in frame from base 1. The CDR1 and CDR2 encoded by the germline V gene are SGHAT and FQNNGV. V and J are truncated by 0 bases and 6 bases respectively, leaving an intervening sequence of 2 bases.

This record comes from a study of T cell repertoires in cytomegalovirus infection (dated by TCRdb to the late 2010s). Regarding the study in general: The peptide stimulations were aimed at well-studied HLA-B-restricted epitopes as well as recently identified HLA-C-restricted CMV epitopes, whose presentation resists viral immunomodulation. The HLA type of each donor mattered for the analysis, because public TCR beta signatures pointed to carriage of CMV infection along with the matching HLA type.

The full study reports these points: In both this cohort and an independent cohort of approximately 350 donors, the cumulative frequency of public TCR beta family members distinguished carriers of CMV infection plus the relevant HLA type. The ex vivo response was dominated by HLA-C-restricted CMV-specific TCR beta clonotypes, which also provided the single most frequent clonotype in two of eight donors.

The V gene is TRBV11-2 and the J gene is TRBJ1-1; the D gene cannot be named for sure. Sample: cultured PBMCs, taken from culture after CMV antigen stimulation. This sequence was found in a human donor in good health (CMV status not recorded). Some clones in this sample may be carry-over from other donors' samples. The sequenced DNA is TGTGCCAGCAGCTTAGAAGCTGAAGCTTTCTTT. Its amino acids are CASSLEAEAFF.